This TCR beta chain was found in a study of shared clonotypes between healthy human individuals. In germline, CDR1 is WSHSY, CDR2 SAAADI. Trimming left V 4 bases short and J 4 bases short, with 5 bases between. The length of the CDR3 is 11 residues. Nashville, Tennessee was home to all donors, who were Caucasian adults. Whole-study findings and limits: In contrast to clonotypes shared by all four donors, non-shared clonotypes had lower generation probabilities. Clonotype sharing among donors was thought likely to change with sequencing depth.

The method was immunoSEQ multiplex PCR; TCRdb's version includes in-frame clones alone and lacks a portion of them. The sample comprises millions of clones, over 85% of which are singletons, and about 0.13% rests with the top ten. Remarks on this clone: What it binds is unknown.

Specimen: naive CD4+ T cells sorted from blood. Specified subset: CD45RA+ positively selected. This sequence originates from a young man in good health. The J gene is TRBJ2-7, the V gene TRBV10-2; D ambiguous. The CDR3 DNA follows: TGCGCCAGCAGTGGAACGTACGAGCAGTACTTC. It is translated as CASSGTYEQYF.